This entry describes one T cell receptor (beta chain). A single count supports this clone. Its recognized antigen is unknown. Base quality data are lacking; no much larger clone is found one base away. After CFSE-labeled PBMCs were cultured without any stimulus, the autoproliferating (CFSEdim) and non-proliferating (CFSEhi) T cell fractions were each sequenced on their own. In total, roughly 4.5x10^7 CFSE-labeled PBMCs were cultured without stimulus for 7 days, after which replicate wells were pooled. PBMCs were labeled with approximately 0.5 uM CFSE and were cultured without exogenous stimuli in serum-free AIM-V medium. PBMCs were isolated by Ficoll density gradient centrifugation and cryopreserved before use. Using a FACSAria III, live 7-AAD-negative cells were sorted, then washed with PBS and stored frozen at -80 degrees C as dry pellets. The immunoSEQ Platform was used to amplify TCRbeta CDR3 regions from extracted genomic DNA. Multiplex PCR, high-throughput sequencing and a vendor bioinformatics pipeline were combined in the immunoSEQ assay. Per the authors' processing: Non-productive sequences and CDR3s shorter than 4 amino acids were removed, and clonotype frequencies were recalculated per sample. Shared clonotypes were identified in immunoSEQ Analyzer 2.0 as identical CDR3 amino acid, V gene and J gene sequences. Repertoire overlap was normalized by dividing shared clonotype counts by the product of both clone-set sizes, with the result scaled by 1000 into arbitrary units. Here the immuneACCESS table is served through TCRdb, limited to in-frame sequences with V and J called. Missing clones are a known gap in these copies; in checked studies unresolved V genes cover under half, and the rest lacks a known reason. Clonal size and the V and J genes are those of that table, whereas D and trimming came from the DNA. This sample comprises about 32,000 clones, around 86% of them detected only once. Clones ranked in the top ten supply less than 3.5% of the sample.

The data were obtained in a study of memory B cells and T cells in multiple sclerosis (dated by TCRdb to the late 2010s). Context from the whole study: TCR beta repertoires of autoproliferating peripheral T cells were compared with the TCR beta repertoires of brain lesion-infiltrating T cells in multiple sclerosis patients. TCR sequencing included a couple of multiple sclerosis patients for whom either brain lesions at autopsy or brain-infiltrating cells from biopsy were available.

Ends trimmed: V by 4 bases, J by 1 base; bases unmatched to a gene: 10. Including the terminal cysteine and phenylalanine, the CDR3 comprises 17 residues. Solely the CDR3 DNA is kept, with 51 bases framed from the first base. Taken from the germline V gene, the CDR1 and CDR2 loops are SGHDN and FVKESK. Findings and caveats that apply to the study as a whole: Clone-set sizes varied between compartments, which affected the numbers of shared clonotypes and made normalization necessary.

The sample comprised PBMCs from blood kept in culture. The sequence links TRBV14 to TRBJ2-7, with 10 middle bases fitting TRBD2. This TCR came from a human donor with multiple sclerosis. In nucleotides, the sequence is TGTGCCAGCAGCCCCCTAGGGAAGACTAGCGGGTCCTACGAGCAGTACTTC. It translates as CASSPLGKTSGSYEQYF.